Included here is one T cell receptor (beta chain) sequence, with context. Measured with immunoSEQ multiplex PCR; TCRdb has only the in-frame clones, and not every one. The sample consists of approximately 250,000 clones, approximately 90% of them appearing once. This entry belongs to a study of blood T cell repertoires in COVID-19. Study-wide background: Sample material is recorded as cDNA or gDNA derived from T cells, B-cell-depleted T cells, or PBMCs.

The sample comprised peripheral blood. The origin of this receptor is a man between 18 and 35 years old with active or convalescent COVID-19.

Here the CDR3 reads CATSPGPGSLTFF. The CDR3 DNA reads TGTGCCACCAGCCCCGGTCCGGGGTCTTTGACTTTCTTT. The chain carries TRBV24-1 and TRBJ1-1; D unresolved. The V gene lost 7 bases and the J gene lost 12 bases, with 20 bases spanning the gap. The CDR3 covers 13 residues. Germline V gives CDR1 KGHDR, CDR2 SFDVKD.